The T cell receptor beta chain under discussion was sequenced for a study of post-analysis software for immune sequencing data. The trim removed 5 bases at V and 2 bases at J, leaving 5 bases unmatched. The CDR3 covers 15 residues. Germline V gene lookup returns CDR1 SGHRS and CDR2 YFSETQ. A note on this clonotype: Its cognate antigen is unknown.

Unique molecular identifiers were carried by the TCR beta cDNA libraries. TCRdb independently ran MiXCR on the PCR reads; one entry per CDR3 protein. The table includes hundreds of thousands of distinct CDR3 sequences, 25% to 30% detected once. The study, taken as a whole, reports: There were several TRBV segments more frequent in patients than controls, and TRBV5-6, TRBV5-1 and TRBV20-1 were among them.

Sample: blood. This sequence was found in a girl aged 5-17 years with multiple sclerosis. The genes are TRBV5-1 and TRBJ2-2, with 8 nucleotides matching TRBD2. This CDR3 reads CASSLSGGNTGELFF. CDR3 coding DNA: TGCGCCAGCAGTCTAAGCGGGGGAAACACCGGGGAGCTGTTTTTT.